Described below is a single T cell receptor beta chain sequence and its context. The antigen remains unidentified. This entry comes from a study of vaccination effects on CD4 cells after COVID-19. Study-wide points: In healthy vaccinees, only 1 of 255 vaccine-induced clones cross-reacted with common cold coronaviruses.

Clones were sequenced by immunoSEQ multiplex PCR, and TCRdb holds only the in-frame ones, with some missing. The sample lists more than 50,000 clones; roughly 76% were seen once. Germline V gene lookup returns CDR1 SGHTA and CDR2 FQGNSA. The V end was cut by 8 bases, the J end by 0 bases, with 10 bases between. This CDR3 is 13 amino acids long. Sequencing was preceded by expansion of antigen-specific CD4+ T cells with viral peptide pools in the ViraFEST assay. CD4+ T cells were isolated after around ten days of culture. Each vaccine recipient was nucleocapsid antibody negative and had no prior SARS-CoV-2 infection. The authors replaced half the medium with IL-2 medium on days 3 and 7.

This chain uses TRBV7-2 with TRBJ2-5; possible D gene TRBD1, 6 bases. This receptor was identified in a human donor who received a COVID-19 vaccine. This material consisted of CD4+ T cells from PBMCs cultured with HCoV-229E spike peptides, taken before COVID-19 vaccination. The CDR3 is CASGQGYQETQYF. CDR3 nucleotides: TGTGCCAGCGGGCAGGGGTACCAAGAGACCCAGTACTTC.